These 22 T cell receptor beta chains came from one sample sequenced in a study of human T cells and chemical hapten exposure. TCRdb re-called the RACE reads through MiXCR, storing one row per CDR3 protein. The table includes around 110,000 distinct CDR3 sequences, about 12% detected once. Time point: patch test 1, 2 weeks after DPC sensitization. The treatment was: therapeutic diphenylcyclopropenone sensitization with weekly scalp DPC. Sample: whole blood, taken in connection with sensitization to the hapten diphenylcyclopropenone (DPC). These receptors were collected from a woman between 50 and 59 years old with alopecia areata. Some clones in this sample may be carry-over from other donors' samples.

This clonotype showed up many times. V and J are TRBV2 and TRBJ2-7; D gene unclear. The V gene lost 1 base and the J gene lost 3 bases, with 4 bases spanning the gap. This CDR3 has 12 residues. Germline V gene sequence: CDR1 SNHLY, CDR2 FYNNEI. The CDR3 nucleotides are TGTGCCAGCAGTGAAGGGGGCTACGAGCAGTACTTC. The encoded protein is CASSEGGYEQYF.

This chain connects TRBV21-1 to TRBJ1-5. TRBV21-1 constitutes a pseudogene. The CDR3 extends over 19 amino acids. In DNA form, the CDR3 reads TGTGCCAGCAGCAATCAAGGTGTTACATCTTGGGGAAGCAATCAGCCCCAGCATTTT. It codes for CASSNQGVTSWGSNQPQHF.

This clonotype has only a few counts. The chain links TRBV14 to TRBJ1-2; the D is unclear. The CDR3 has 12 residues. Looked up from germline, CDR1 is SGHDN and CDR2 is FVKESK. Trimming removed 1 base at V and 4 bases at J, with 4 bases between. As DNA, the CDR3 is TGTGCCAGCAGCCAAGCCGGCTATGGCTACACCTTC. It specifies CASSQAGYGYTF.

This chain links TRBV7-9 with TRBJ1-1; weak D call: TRBD1 (6 bases). Between the trimmed V and J ends, which lost 5 bases and 9 bases, there was a span of 13 bases. The CDR3 has 12 residues. Germline-derived CDR1 and CDR2 are SEHNR and FQNEAQ (reference sequence). The CDR3 sequence: CASSRIRGKAFF. The CDR3 nucleotides read TGTGCCAGCAGCCGAATAAGGGGGAAAGCTTTCTTT. Variable domain in full (rest from reference TRBV7-9 and TRBJ1-1): DTGVSQNPRHKITKRGQNVTFRCDPISEHNRLYWYRQTLGQGPEFLTYFQNEAQLEKSRLLSDRFSAERPKGSFSTLEIQRTEQGDSAMYLCASSRIRGKAFFGQGTRLTVV.

This clonotype was found many times. The J gene is TRBJ1-1, the V gene TRBV2; TRBD1 matches 7 bases. The V and J ends lost 7 bases and 8 bases, in that order; junction bases with no gene match: 16. The CDR3 has 15 residues. CDR1 and CDR2 from the germline V gene are SNHLY and FYNNEI. The CDR3 DNA reads as TGTGCCAGCATCCCCTACCGGGACAGCAAGGGAGAAGCTTTCTTT. This gives the protein CASIPYRDSKGEAFF.

This clonotype has just a few counts. The chain employs TRBV7-9 and TRBJ2-2; TRBD2 might be the D (6 bases). Trimming removed 1 base at V and 2 bases at J, with 8 bases between. CDR1 is SEHNR, CDR2 FQNEAQ, per germline (reference sequence). The CDR3 is made up of 15 amino acids. The CDR3 bases are TGTGCCAGCAGCTTAGACGCGGGAAACACCGGGGAGCTGTTTTTT. This sequence encodes CASSLDAGNTGELFF.

This clonotype was detected many times. The chain has TRBV7-6 and TRBJ1-4, with D possibly TRBD1 on 6 matching bases. The CDR3 runs 14 residues. Germline loops: CDR1 SGHVS, CDR2 FNYEAQ. The V end was cut by 5 bases, the J end by 7 bases, with 14 bases between. CDR3 bases: TGTGCCAGCAGCCCGGTACAGGGTGGTGAAAAACTGTTTTTT. It specifies CASSPVQGGEKLFF.

This clonotype turned up a few times. The chain is built from TRBV28 and TRBJ1-2; D is undetermined. Deletions cut 2 bases from V and 4 bases from J, with 5 bases between. Germline CDR1 MDHEN, CDR2 SYDVKM. There are 12 residues in the CDR3. The CDR3 here is CASSLTSYGYTF. In DNA, the CDR3 is TGTGCCAGCAGTTTAACGAGCTATGGCTACACCTTC.

In this sample, this clonotype turned up many times. The CDR3 spells CASRDRLAMQETQYF. The CDR3 DNA follows: TGTGCCAGCAGGGACCGACTAGCGATGCAAGAGACCCAGTACTTC. V and J are TRBV28 and TRBJ2-5; the match to TRBD2 covers 8 bases. The germline CDR1 and CDR2 sequences are MDHEN and SYDVKM. V gave up 6 bases and J gave up 2 bases; unmatched junction bases: 8. This CDR3 region has 15 residues.

The table lists this clonotype with a few counts. The chain links TRBV5-4 to TRBJ2-7; 8 positions match TRBD2. The junction had 6 bases not matched to a gene; V was cut back by 4 bases and J by 6 bases. The CDR3 runs to 13 residues. Germline V gene data show CDR1 as SGHNT and CDR2 as YYREEE (reference sequence). The CDR3: CASSPGGYREQYF. The CDR3, as DNA: TGTGCCAGCAGCCCGGGGGGGTATCGCGAGCAGTACTTC.

J is TRBJ2-7 and V is TRBV3-1; D is possibly TRBD1 or TRBD2 (5 bases each). Germline V gene data show CDR1 as LGHDT and CDR2 as YNNKEL (reference sequence). V was shortened by 3 bases and J by 0 bases, with 12 bases between the two germline ends. The CDR3 length is 15 residues. The CDR3 coding sequence is TGTGCCAGCAGCCAGGAGAGGGGCAACTCCTACGAGCAGTACTTC. It encodes CASSQERGNSYEQYF.

This clonotype has at least ten counts. This sequence joins TRBV3-1 and TRBJ2-7; D gene ambiguous. CDR1 is LGHDT, CDR2 YNNKEL, per germline (reference sequence). Trimming left V 4 bases short and J 0 bases short, with 7 bases between. The CDR3 is 13 residues long. This CDR3 reads CASSPSLSYEQYF. In DNA form, the CDR3 reads TGTGCCAGCAGCCCCAGCCTCTCCTACGAGCAGTACTTC.

This clonotype was found many times. V and J are TRBV19 and TRBJ1-5, with a tentative D call TRBD1 (5 bases). V was pared by 3 bases and J by 6 bases, with 21 bases between. In germline, CDR1 is LNHDA, CDR2 SQIVND (reference sequence). This CDR3 comprises 17 residues. The CDR3 DNA sequence: TGTGCCAGTAGTATCATTGTCGGGGCAGGGTCTATTCAGCCCCAGCATTTT. It yields the protein CASSIIVGAGSIQPQHF.

This clonotype was recorded a few times. The genes are TRBV28 and TRBJ2-3, with 13 bases lining up with TRBD2. This CDR3 has 16 amino acids. Trimming at V came to 6 bases and at J to 5 bases, leaving 8 bases not matched to a gene. CDR1 and CDR2 (germline): MDHEN, SYDVKM. This CDR3 is CASSPTSGGARDTQYF. In nucleotides, the CDR3 is TGTGCCAGCAGCCCCACTAGCGGGGGGGCCAGAGATACGCAGTATTTT.

This clonotype was counted a few times. The chain links TRBV7-9 to TRBJ2-5; either TRBD1 or TRBD2 may supply D (5 bases each). Germline CDR1 and CDR2: SEHNR and FQNEAQ (reference sequence). Between the trimmed V and J ends, which lost 0 bases and 5 bases, there was a span of 10 bases. The CDR3 totals 14 residues. For the CDR3, the DNA is TGTGCCAGCAGCTTAGCGGGGGTTGTCGAGACCCAGTACTTC. Residues: CASSLAGVVETQYF. The whole variable domain, remainder taken from reference TRBV7-9 and TRBJ2-5, is DTGVSQNPRHKITKRGQNVTFRCDPISEHNRLYWYRQTLGQGPEFLTYFQNEAQLEKSRLLSDRFSAERPKGSFSTLEIQRTEQGDSAMYLCASSLAGVVETQYFGPGTRLLVL.

This clonotype was found a few times. This chain links TRBV11-2 with TRBJ2-7, with D tentatively TRBD2 (5 bases). The germline V gene has CDR1 SGHAT and CDR2 FQNNGV. CDR3 length: 18 residues. The germline V and J ends were trimmed by 2 bases and 0 bases, with 20 bases remaining between them. CDR3 bases: TGTGCCAGCAGCTTATGGGGAATGGCGATTGACTACTCCTACGAGCAGTACTTC. It encodes CASSLWGMAIDYSYEQYF.

This clonotype was detected many times. The chain recombines TRBV6-1 with TRBJ2-5; 7 bases agree with TRBD2. This CDR3 spans 16 amino acids. CDR1 and CDR2 (germline): MNHNS, SASEGT. The trim removed 6 bases at V and 5 bases at J, leaving 15 bases unmatched. The CDR3: CASRVGGVGGRETQYF. CDR3 in DNA: TGTGCCAGCAGAGTGGGAGGGGTCGGAGGTAGGGAGACCCAGTACTTC.

This clonotype was seen ten or more times. The chain recombines TRBV2 with TRBJ1-3; D gene unclear. Germline CDR1 is SNHLY and CDR2 is FYNNEI. The V and J ends lost 8 bases and 0 bases respectively, with 11 bases between them. The CDR3 consists of 14 residues. As DNA, the CDR3 is TGTGCCAGCGGCAGGACGAGCTCTGGAAACACCATATATTTT. It encodes CASGRTSSGNTIYF.

This clonotype has ten or more counts. V gene TRBV18 combines with J gene TRBJ1-1, with D perhaps matching TRBD1 (6 bases). Trimming cost V 6 bases and J 6 bases, with 23 bases left between them. CDR1 is KGHSH, CDR2 LQKENI, per germline. The CDR3 sequence is 16 residues long. The CDR3 DNA follows: TGTGCCAGCTCCGCCGGACAGACACGAAGTTCGGCTGAAGCTTTCTTT. Translated, it gives CASSAGQTRSSAEAFF.

This chain joins TRBV29-1 and TRBJ1-1; the D is unclear. The CDR3 has 13 amino acids. CDR1 is SQVTM and CDR2 is ANQGSEA in the germline V gene. Trimming took off 7 bases at V and 5 bases at J, with 17 bases between the two ends. The CDR3: CSALTPVGTEAFF. The CDR3 region has the DNA TGCAGCGCCCTAACTCCAGTGGGAACTGAAGCTTTCTTT.

There are a few counts of this clonotype. The genes are TRBV7-2 and TRBJ2-3; D remains unclear. This CDR3 contains 15 residues. Trimming took off 5 bases at V and 3 bases at J, with 15 bases between the two ends. The germline V gene encodes CDR1 SGHTA and CDR2 FQGNSA. The CDR3 region is CASSVPNLRTDTQYF. In DNA, the CDR3 is TGTGCCAGCAGCGTACCTAACTTACGTACAGATACGCAGTATTTT.

This clonotype was detected a few times. The rearrangement links TRBV29-1 to TRBJ2-2; 9 positions agree with TRBD1. This CDR3 region has 13 residues. The V and J ends lost 7 bases and 3 bases, in that order; junction bases with no gene match: 3. Germline V gene data show CDR1 as SQVTM and CDR2 as ANQGSEA. The CDR3 sequence: CSAGQGYTGELFF. The CDR3 bases are TGCAGCGCTGGACAGGGGTACACCGGGGAGCTGTTTTTT.